A single sample is the source of the 5 T cell receptor beta chains below, sequenced in a study of T and B cells in COVID-19 patients. From blood, about 240-550 ng of genomic DNA served as TRB template. TRB rearrangements were amplified by multiplex PCR with BIOMED2 TRB-A/B primers. MiXCR, run by TCRdb on the multiplex PCR reads, gives a single entry per CDR3 protein. The repertoire has almost 6,000 distinct CDR3 sequences, roughly a quarter of them found once; the top ten carry 10% to 15%. Material: blood. These receptors came from a human donor with active COVID-19.

By sample fraction, this clonotype is medium-sized. The CDR3: CASSSEGLALYNEQFF. CDR3 bases: TGTGCCAGCAGCTCGGAGGGACTAGCTCTTTACAATGAGCAGTTCTTC. The gene calls are TRBV5-6 and TRBJ2-1; 9 nucleotides match TRBD2. This CDR3 has 16 residues. V gave up 3 bases and J gave up 4 bases; unmatched junction bases: 8. Germline V CDR1 and CDR2: SGHDT, YYEEEE.

The chain has TRBV20-1 and TRBJ1-5, with D perhaps matching TRBD1 (5 bases). Germline V CDR1 and CDR2: DFQATT, SNEGSKA (reference sequence). V dropped 1 base and J dropped 1 base, with 14 bases sitting between them. The CDR3 totals 16 residues. The CDR3 reads CSARAGGSSSNQPQHF. The CDR3 DNA is TGCAGTGCTAGAGCGGGGGGGAGTTCGAGCAATCAGCCCCAGCATTTT.

Only a few counts were recorded for this clonotype. The chain couples TRBV11-1 to TRBJ1-1, with a tentative D call TRBD1 (5 bases). This CDR3 comprises 15 residues. Looked up from germline, CDR1 is SGHAT and CDR2 is FQDESV (reference sequence). The V end was cut by 1 base, the J end by 7 bases, with 16 bases between. CDR3 loop: CASSLENWGRDEAFF. The CDR3 DNA sequence: TGTGCCAGCAGCTTAGAGAATTGGGGGAGGGATGAAGCTTTCTTT.

This clonotype was seen only a few times. The rearrangement links TRBV14 to TRBJ2-1, with TRBD1 as a possible D gene (5 bases). The germline V gene encodes CDR1 SGHDN and CDR2 FVKESK. There are 16 residues in the CDR3. Trimming stripped 1 base from V and 3 bases from J, with 13 bases between. The CDR3 spells CASSQVQVPDYNEQFF. The CDR3 DNA is TGTGCCAGCAGCCAAGTACAGGTCCCCGACTACAATGAGCAGTTCTTC.

This chain joins TRBV19 and TRBJ2-3; 10 bases map to TRBD1. With 9 bases clipped from V and 1 base from J, the junction kept 1 base outside the gene matches. CDR3 length: 13 residues. Germline V gives CDR1 LNHDA, CDR2 SQIVND (reference sequence). The CDR3: CASGTGGTDTQYF. The CDR3 DNA reads as TGTGCCAGCGGGACAGGGGGCACAGATACGCAGTATTTT.